The 17 T cell receptor beta chains listed next were all sequenced from one sample in a study of CD8 T cells in ankylosing spondylitis. TCRdb used MiXCR to reprocess the 5' RACE reads, holding one entry per CDR3 protein. The sample holds 150,000 to 200,000 distinct CDR3 sequences; over 10% are singletons and the top ten take roughly 11%. Source material: blood, either unsorted or a sorted T cell fraction (not recorded which). The receptors were gathered from a female donor with ankylosing spondylitis or in good health (not recorded which).

This clonotype was seen repeatedly, ten times or more. The V call is TRBV20-1, the J call TRBJ2-1; 8 nucleotides line up with TRBD2. The CDR3 consists of 14 residues. Germline CDR1 reads DFQATT; CDR2 reads SNEGSKA (reference sequence). The J segment lost 8 bases and the V segment lost 4 bases, leaving 10 bases of the junction unmatched. The CDR3 coding sequence is TGCAGTGCTAACAGCGGGAGCACTTTATATGAGCAGTTCTTC. As protein: CSANSGSTLYEQFF.

The sample holds many counts of this clonotype. This chain links TRBV5-1 with TRBJ1-5, with no clear D. CDR1 and CDR2 (germline): SGHRS, YFSETQ. This CDR3 has 15 amino acids. V was cut by 5 bases and J by 3 bases, with 15 bases left in between. CDR3 sequence (DNA): TGCGCCAGCAGTCCCGGAGGAGTTTACAATCAGCCCCAGCATTTT. Protein product: CASSPGGVYNQPQHF.

This clonotype was detected a few times. The chain links TRBV15 to TRBJ2-2; tentative D call: TRBD2 (6 bases). V shed 0 bases and J shed 6 bases, with 11 bases lying between them. Germline-derived CDR1 and CDR2 are LNHNV and YYDKDF (reference sequence). The CDR3 is 15 amino acids. The CDR3 here is CATSRDNGEAGELFF. CDR3 in DNA: TGTGCCACCAGCAGAGACAACGGGGAGGCCGGGGAGCTGTTTTTT.

This clonotype showed up many times. The chain uses TRBV12-3 or TRBV12-4 and TRBJ1-4; D is perhaps TRBD1 (5 bases). V lost 6 bases and J 8 bases, leaving 16 bases between the germline ends. The CDR3 loop spans 14 amino acids. The CDR3 DNA reads TGTGCCAGCAGCGAAAGGGGCAGGCTCGAAAAACTGTTTTTT. Its protein is CASSERGRLEKLFF.

V usage is TRBV24-1 and J usage is TRBJ2-1, with D uncertain. Germline lookup yields CDR1 KGHDR and CDR2 SFDVKD. This CDR3 has 16 amino acids. V was shortened by 1 base and J by 0 bases, with 9 bases between the two germline ends. The CDR3 sequence is CATSDFPRSSYNEQFF. CDR3 DNA sequence: TGTGCCACCAGTGATTTCCCCCGGAGCTCCTACAATGAGCAGTTCTTC.

This clonotype was counted only a few times. The CDR3 reads CASSFRQSNTGELFF. CDR3 sequence (DNA): TGTGCCAGCAGCTTTAGACAGTCGAACACCGGGGAGCTGTTTTTT. J is TRBJ2-2 and V is TRBV5-5, with a tentative D call TRBD1 (5 bases). The CDR3 sequence is 15 residues long. Germline CDR1 is SGHKS and CDR2 is YYEKEE (reference sequence). The V gene lost 2 bases and the J gene lost 0 bases, with 8 bases spanning the gap.

In its sample, this clonotype was seen many times. The V gene is TRBV12-3 or TRBV12-4, the J gene TRBJ2-1; 9 bases are a match to TRBD2. The J segment lost 2 bases and the V segment lost 4 bases, leaving 6 bases of the junction unmatched. The CDR3 covers 16 residues. Here the CDR3 DNA reads TGTGCCAGCAGTTCCCTGGCTAGCGGGGCCTACAATGAGCAGTTCTTC. Translated, it gives CASSSLASGAYNEQFF.

This clonotype occurred many times. This chain links TRBV5-5 with TRBJ2-5, with TRBD2 matching over 8 bases. From germline, CDR1 is SGHKS and CDR2 YYEKEE (reference sequence). The trim removed 4 bases at V and 6 bases at J, leaving 11 bases unmatched. The CDR3 covers 15 residues. CDR3 protein: CASSSVAGLVKTQYF. For the CDR3, the DNA is TGTGCCAGCAGCAGCGTAGCGGGACTAGTAAAGACCCAGTACTTC.

This clonotype was recorded many times. V and J are TRBV9 and TRBJ2-3; TRBD1 matches at 8 bases. This CDR3 comprises 15 residues. V shed 7 bases, J shed 5 bases, and the junction held 12 bases outside the gene matches. CDR1 SGDLS and CDR2 YYNGEE come from the germline V gene. The CDR3 nucleotides read TGTGCCAGCGGATCGGGACAGGCCATGGGAGATACGCAGTATTTT. Protein: CASGSGQAMGDTQYF.

This clonotype was detected a few times. The V and J genes are TRBV11-3 and TRBJ2-7, with 9 positions matching TRBD1. J lost 4 bases, V lost 5 bases, and 12 bases had no gene match. The CDR3 has 16 residues. Germline values: CDR1 SGHNT, CDR2 YENEEA. The CDR3 reads CASSALLGDRVYEQYF. The DNA of the CDR3 is TGTGCCAGCAGCGCCCTCCTCGGGGACAGGGTATACGAGCAGTACTTC.

This clonotype came up many times. J is TRBJ1-2 and V is TRBV25-1, with D possibly being TRBD1 (5 bases). Per germline, CDR1 MGHDK and CDR2 SYGVNS. This CDR3 is 14 amino acids long. Trimming took off 9 bases at V and 8 bases at J, with 22 bases between the two ends. In nucleotides, the CDR3 is TGTGCCAGTTTGGGACGTGGACCAAGAGGGGGCTACACCTTC. It is translated as CASLGRGPRGGYTF.

There are many counts of this clonotype. The rearrangement links TRBV2 to TRBJ1-4; unclear D gene. This CDR3 region has 16 residues. V was clipped by 6 bases and J by 0 bases, with 14 bases between them. Germline V gene lookup returns CDR1 SNHLY and CDR2 FYNNEI. CDR3 sequence: CASRGQDAATNEKLFF. For the CDR3, the DNA is TGTGCCAGCAGGGGCCAGGACGCAGCAACTAATGAAAAACTGTTTTTT.

In its sample, this clonotype was seen a few times. V is TRBV19 and J is TRBJ2-7, with 8 bases identical to TRBD2. The CDR3 is made up of 16 amino acids. The V gene end was trimmed by 4 bases and the J gene end by 1 base; junction bases not matched to a gene: 9. Germline V gene data show CDR1 as LNHDA and CDR2 as SQIVND (reference sequence). The CDR3 DNA is TGTGCCAGTAGTACCTTGGTGAGCGGGAGTTCCTACGAGCAGTACTTC. The encoded protein is CASSTLVSGSSYEQYF.

A remark on this clonotype: A much larger clone sits a single nucleotide away, making a read error possible. This chain connects TRBV20-1 to TRBJ2-3; perhaps TRBD1 as D (6 bases). CDR3 length equals 14 residues. Germline V CDR1 and CDR2: DFQATT, SNEGSKA (reference sequence). V shed 6 bases and J shed 4 bases, with 17 bases lying between them. This chain's CDR3 is CSASQGILADTQYF. The CDR3 DNA reads TGCAGTGCCTCACAGGGCATTTTGGCAGATACGCAGTATTTT.

This clonotype was observed a handful of times. The rearrangement joins TRBV5-1 to TRBJ1-4; no clear D. V dropped 0 bases and J dropped 0 bases, with 6 bases sitting between them. This CDR3 is built from 15 residues. The germline V gene has CDR1 SGHRS and CDR2 YFSETQ. The CDR3 bases are TGCGCCAGCAGCTTGGAGGCTGCAACTAATGAAAAACTGTTTTTT. Its protein is CASSLEAATNEKLFF.

This clonotype was picked up a small number of times. The J gene is TRBJ2-3, the V gene TRBV4-1; no clear D gene. Germline-derived CDR1 and CDR2 are MGHRA and YSYEKL. CDR3 length equals 17 residues. Trimming stripped 2 bases from V and 1 base from J, with 16 bases between. CDR3 region: CASSQIVAFSGTDTQYF. CDR3 nucleotides: TGCGCCAGCAGCCAAATCGTCGCGTTTTCCGGCACAGATACGCAGTATTTT.

The gene calls are TRBV7-2 and TRBJ1-2; 9 bases are a match to TRBD1. There are 15 residues in the CDR3. Trimming at V came to 5 bases and at J to 6 bases, leaving 10 bases not matched to a gene. Looked up from germline, CDR1 is SGHTA and CDR2 is FQGNSA. The DNA for the CDR3 is TGTGCCAGCAGCCGGAAACAGGGGGCGCAAAATGGCTACACCTTC. Protein: CASSRKQGAQNGYTF.